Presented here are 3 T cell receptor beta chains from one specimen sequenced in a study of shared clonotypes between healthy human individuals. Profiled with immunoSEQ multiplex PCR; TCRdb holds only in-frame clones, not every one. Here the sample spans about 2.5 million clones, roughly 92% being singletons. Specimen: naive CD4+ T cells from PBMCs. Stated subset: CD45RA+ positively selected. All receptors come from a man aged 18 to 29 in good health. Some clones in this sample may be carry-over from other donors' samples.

The CDR3 bases are TGTGCCAGCAGTCCATATCCCGGGACTAGCGGGGGATCCTACGAGCAGTACTTC. Translating gives CASSPYPGTSGGSYEQYF. V and J are TRBV27 and TRBJ2-7, with TRBD2 matching over 14 bases. Germline V gives CDR1 MNHEY, CDR2 SMNVEV (reference sequence). CDR3 length: 18 residues. J lost 1 base, V lost 5 bases, and 10 bases had no gene match.

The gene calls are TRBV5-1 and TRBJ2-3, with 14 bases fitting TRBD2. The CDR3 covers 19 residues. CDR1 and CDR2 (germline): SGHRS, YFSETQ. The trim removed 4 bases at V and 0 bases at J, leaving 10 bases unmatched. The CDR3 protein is CASSPGLAGGLMSTDTQYF. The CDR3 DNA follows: TGCGCCAGCAGCCCCGGACTAGCGGGAGGCCTTATGAGCACAGATACGCAGTATTTT.

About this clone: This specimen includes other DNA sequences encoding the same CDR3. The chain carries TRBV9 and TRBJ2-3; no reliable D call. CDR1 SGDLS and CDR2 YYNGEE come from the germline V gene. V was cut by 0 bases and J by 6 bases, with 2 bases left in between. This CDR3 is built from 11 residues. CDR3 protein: CASSVGDTQYF. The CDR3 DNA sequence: TGTGCCAGCAGCGTAGGTGATACGCAGTATTTT.